This TCR beta chain is from a study of T cell responses to AZD1222 COVID-19 vaccine. Study as a whole: Second doses that came at about 4 or about 12 weeks were put together.

Measured with immunoSEQ multiplex PCR; TCRdb has only the in-frame clones, and not every one. The data contain 140,000 to 150,000 clones, roughly nine tenths of them singletons. Sequenced here: peripheral blood, sampled on day 0 of AZD1222 vaccination. The clonotype was recovered from an adult in good health.

In nucleotides, the CDR3 is TGTGCCAGCAGTGAAGCGAGGGGACTATACAATGAGCAGTTCTTC. Translated, it gives CASSEARGLYNEQFF. The V gene is TRBV2, the J gene TRBJ2-1, with 7 positions matching TRBD2. From germline, CDR1 is SNHLY and CDR2 FYNNEI. V shed 0 bases and J 4 bases; nucleotides not matched to a gene: 3. The CDR3 sequence is 15 residues long.